This TCR beta chain was identified in a study of blood T cell repertoires in COVID-19. Looking at the study overall: The study drew acute and convalescent COVID-19 samples from the United States, Italy and Spain. From T cells, B-cell-depleted T cells, or PBMCs came the material, which was cDNA or gDNA.

Source study methods: Estimates of nucleated cell counts were drawn from the amplification of reference gene primers. Sequencing used immunoSEQ multiplex PCR; TCRdb keeps in-frame clones, though not all of them. The V and J calls and clone size come from that table; D and trimming were worked out from the DNA. The data contain over 200,000 clones, 65% to 85% of them singletons. Trimming removed 0 bases from V and 4 bases from J; junction bases left unmatched: 5. Germline V gives CDR1 SGHTS, CDR2 YDEGEE. The CDR3 is 16 residues long. This sequence joins TRBV5-8 and TRBJ2-1, with 9 bases matching TRBD2. Sequencing used peripheral blood. This sequence was found in a woman older than 75 with acute or convalescent COVID-19. The CDR3 protein is CASSLDLAGSYNEQFF. The CDR3 bases are TGTGCCAGCAGCTTGGATCTAGCGGGATCTTACAATGAGCAGTTCTTC.